This T cell receptor (beta chain) was documented in a study of T cell clonotyping in hematopoietic cell transplantation. The germline gives CDR1 SGDLS, CDR2 YYNGEE. V lost 4 bases and J lost 7; bases outside the gene matches: 7. The CDR3 spans 14 residues. Comment on this clone: What it recognizes is unknown.

The assay was immunoSEQ multiplex PCR, and TCRdb's table has in-frame clones only and misses some. This table has tens of thousands of clones, 95% appearing once. Whole-study results and caveats: Higher Inverse Simpson Index values in graft donor and pretransplant recipient predicted broader posttransplant TCR diversity. Cells were unsorted, so CD4 and CD8 contributions were not separated. Recipient TCR diversity dropped after transplant; expanded clonotypes rose from day 30 to 180. Few recipient clonotypes overlapped donors; over 97% were de novo at given depth.

The material sequenced was peripheral blood mononuclear cells. The rearrangement uses TRBV9 and TRBJ1-5; 8 bases are shared with TRBD1. The sequence derives from a man aged 25-45 years in good health. Some clones in this sample may be carry-over from other donors' samples. Here the CDR3 reads CASSLGQGKQPQHF. In nucleotides, the CDR3 is TGTGCCAGCAGCCTAGGACAGGGTAAGCAGCCCCAGCATTTT.